This TCR beta chain derives from a study of blood T cell repertoires in COVID-19. Original data processing: Reference gene primer amplification gave estimated nucleated cell counts. Generated by immunoSEQ multiplex PCR, the TCRdb table keeps only in-frame clones and is missing some. Clone size and V and J calls were adopted from that table, with D and trimming inferred from the DNA. Here the sample spans 150,000 to 200,000 clones, around four fifths being singletons. The germline V and J ends were trimmed by 3 bases and 5 bases, with 11 bases remaining between them. The CDR3 consists of 14 residues. Germline V CDR1 and CDR2: LNHDA, SQIVND (reference sequence).

The rearrangement links TRBV19 to TRBJ1-5; no clear D gene. The material sequenced was peripheral blood. The clonotype comes from a man between 65 and 85 years old with acute or convalescent COVID-19. The DNA for the CDR3 is TGTGCCAGTAGTATCTACCCGAGATATCAGCCCCAGCATTTT. Its translation is CASSIYPRYQPQHF.